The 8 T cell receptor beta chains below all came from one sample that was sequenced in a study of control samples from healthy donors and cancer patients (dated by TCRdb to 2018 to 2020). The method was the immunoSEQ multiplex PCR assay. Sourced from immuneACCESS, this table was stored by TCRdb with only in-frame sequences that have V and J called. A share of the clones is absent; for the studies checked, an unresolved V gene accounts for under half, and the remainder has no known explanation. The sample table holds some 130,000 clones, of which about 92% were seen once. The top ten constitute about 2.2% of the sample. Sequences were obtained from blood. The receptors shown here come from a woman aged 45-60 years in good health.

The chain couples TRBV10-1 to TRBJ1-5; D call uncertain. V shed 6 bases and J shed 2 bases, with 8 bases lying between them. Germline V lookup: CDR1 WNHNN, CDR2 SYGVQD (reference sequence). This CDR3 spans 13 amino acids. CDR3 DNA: TGCGCCAGCAGCTTAGACGGCAATCAGCCCCAGCATTTT. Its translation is CASSLDGNQPQHF.

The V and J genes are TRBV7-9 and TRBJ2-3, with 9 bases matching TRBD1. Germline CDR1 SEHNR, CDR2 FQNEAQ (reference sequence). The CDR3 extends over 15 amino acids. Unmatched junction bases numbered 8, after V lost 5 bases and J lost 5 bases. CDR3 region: CASSPPGQGLDTQYF. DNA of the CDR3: TGTGCCAGCAGCCCCCCGGGACAGGGTCTAGATACGCAGTATTTT.

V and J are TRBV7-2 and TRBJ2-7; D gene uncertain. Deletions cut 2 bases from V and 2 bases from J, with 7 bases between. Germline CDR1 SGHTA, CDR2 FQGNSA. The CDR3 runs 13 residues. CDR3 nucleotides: TGTGCCAGCAGCTTAAAACAGACCTACGAGCAGTACTTC. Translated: CASSLKQTYEQYF.

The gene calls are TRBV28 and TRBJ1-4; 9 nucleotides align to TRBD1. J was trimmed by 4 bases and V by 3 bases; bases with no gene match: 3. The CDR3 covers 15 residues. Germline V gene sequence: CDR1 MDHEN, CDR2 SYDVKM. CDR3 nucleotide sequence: TGTGCCAGCAGTTTGGGACAGGGAGGTAATGAAAAACTGTTTTTT. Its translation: CASSLGQGGNEKLFF.

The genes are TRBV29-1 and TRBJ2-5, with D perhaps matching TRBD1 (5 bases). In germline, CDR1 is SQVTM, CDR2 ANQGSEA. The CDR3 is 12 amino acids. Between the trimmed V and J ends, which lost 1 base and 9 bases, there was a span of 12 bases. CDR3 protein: CSVEVGEYAQYF. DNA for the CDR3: TGCAGCGTTGAAGTAGGGGAATATGCCCAGTACTTC.

This chain's CDR3 is CASSLGLAGVGNEQFF. The CDR3 DNA sequence: TGTGCCAGCAGCTTAGGACTAGCGGGAGTGGGCAATGAGCAGTTCTTC. V is TRBV11-1 and J is TRBJ2-1; 12 bases line up with TRBD2. CDR1 is SGHAT and CDR2 is FQDESV in the germline V gene (reference sequence). The CDR3 length is 16 residues. Trimming took 1 base from V and 6 from J; bases not matched to a gene: 4. The full variable domain, rest sourced from reference TRBV11-1 and TRBJ2-1, is EAEVAQSPRYKITEKSQAVAFWCDPISGHATLYWYRQILGQGPELLVQFQDESVVDDSQLPKDRFSAERLKGVDSTLKIQPAELGDSAMYLCASSLGLAGVGNEQFFGPGTRLTVL.

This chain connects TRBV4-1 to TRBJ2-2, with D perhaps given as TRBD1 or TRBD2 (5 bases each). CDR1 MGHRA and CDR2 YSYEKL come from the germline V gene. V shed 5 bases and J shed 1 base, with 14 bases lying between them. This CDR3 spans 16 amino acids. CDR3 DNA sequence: TGCGCCAGCAGCACTCAGGGACGGGGGAACACCGGGGAGCTGTTTTTT. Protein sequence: CASSTQGRGNTGELFF.

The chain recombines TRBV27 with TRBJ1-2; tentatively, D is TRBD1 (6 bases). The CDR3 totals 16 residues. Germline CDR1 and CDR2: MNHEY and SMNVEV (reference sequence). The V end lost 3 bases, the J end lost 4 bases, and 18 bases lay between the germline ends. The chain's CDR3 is CASSFGGQPPVYGYTF. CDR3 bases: TGTGCCAGCAGTTTCGGGGGGCAGCCTCCAGTCTATGGCTACACCTTC.